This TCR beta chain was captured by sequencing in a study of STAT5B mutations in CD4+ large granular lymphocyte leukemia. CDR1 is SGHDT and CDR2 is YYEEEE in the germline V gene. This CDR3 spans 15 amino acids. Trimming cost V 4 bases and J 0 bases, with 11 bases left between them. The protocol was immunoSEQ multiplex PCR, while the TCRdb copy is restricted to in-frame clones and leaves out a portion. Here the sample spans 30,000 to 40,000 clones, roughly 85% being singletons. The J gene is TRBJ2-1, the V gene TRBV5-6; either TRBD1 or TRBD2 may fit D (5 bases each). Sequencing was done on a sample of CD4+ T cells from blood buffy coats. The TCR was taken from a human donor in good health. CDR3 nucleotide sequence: TGTGCCAGCAGCCCCGGGACGTACTCCTACAATGAGCAGTTCTTC. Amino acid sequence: CASSPGTYSYNEQFF.